This T cell receptor (beta chain) emerged from a study of shared clonotypes between healthy human individuals. Study as a whole: Per donor, three plates held CD4 naive cells, three held CD4 memory, two held CD8 naive and one held CD8 memory.

Trimming pared 4 bases from V and 9 bases from J, leaving 19 bases between. CDR1 and CDR2 from the germline V gene are LNHDA and SQIVND (reference sequence). This CDR3 is built from 15 residues. The naive CD8 fraction comprised CD45RO-negative cells positively selected for CCR7 and excluded terminally differentiated effector memory CD45RA+ cells. Here immunoSEQ multiplex PCR was the method, and the copy in TCRdb shows in-frame clones only, minus some. The data contain around 2.1 million clones, 85% to 95% of them singletons. This clonotype was sampled from a young man in good health. Some clones in this sample may be carry-over from other donors' samples. The genes are TRBV19 and TRBJ2-1; D is perhaps TRBD1 or TRBD2 (5 bases each). Sequenced material: naive CD8+ T cells from PBMCs. The CDR3 nucleotides are TGTGCCAGTAGTAAAACCGGGGCCTCAAGGGGTGAGCAGTTCTTC. The encoded protein is CASSKTGASRGEQFF.